Each of the 25 T cell receptor beta chains below was sequenced from the same sample in a study of T cells in Graves' hyperthyroidism and ophthalmopathy. Researchers amplified the TCR beta CDR3 regions from RNA transcripts. Primed by the HTBI set, a first-round RT-PCR was run on the TCR CDR3. Via MiXCR, TCRdb re-called the multiplex PCR reads, giving one row per CDR3 protein. The sample lists around 610,000 distinct CDR3 sequences, around 15% seen once, with roughly 4.3% in the top ten. The sample comprised blood. The source of these receptors is a woman between 35 and 50 years old with Graves' ophthalmopathy.

In this sample, this clonotype turned up many times. V is TRBV24-1 and J is TRBJ2-5; D possibly matches TRBD1 or TRBD2 (5 bases each). This CDR3 has 15 residues. The V and J ends lost 3 bases and 1 base respectively, with 11 bases between them. Germline V gene sequence: CDR1 KGHDR, CDR2 SFDVKD. The CDR3 DNA sequence: TGTGCCACCAGTGATCCGGGACGGACCCAAGAGACCCAGTACTTC. It yields the protein CATSDPGRTQETQYF.

This clonotype was counted ten times or more. The chain links TRBV20-1 to TRBJ2-7; 7 bases agree with TRBD1. The CDR3 has 14 residues. The germline V gene has CDR1 DFQATT and CDR2 SNEGSKA (reference sequence). The V and J ends lost 6 bases and 7 bases, in that order; junction bases with no gene match: 15. The CDR3 spells CSASPGTADGEQYF. The CDR3 DNA is TGCAGTGCCTCGCCCGGGACAGCAGATGGGGAGCAGTACTTC.

This clonotype occurred many times. The chain carries TRBV12-3 or TRBV12-4 and TRBJ2-4; 7 nucleotides align to TRBD1. The CDR3 consists of 13 residues. Trimming removed 3 bases from V and 9 bases from J; junction bases left unmatched: 5. The CDR3 region has the DNA TGTGCCAGCAGTTTGGAACAGGGGACCATTCAGTACTTC. It encodes CASSLEQGTIQYF.

Ten or more counts support this clonotype. V and J are TRBV9 and TRBJ1-1, with 11 nucleotides matching TRBD1. The CDR3 extends over 16 amino acids. Germline V lookup: CDR1 SGDLS, CDR2 YYNGEE. The trim removed 2 bases at V and 1 base at J, leaving 4 bases unmatched. CDR3 sequence reads: CASSVGDRGTNTEAFF. The CDR3 nucleotides read TGTGCCAGCAGCGTTGGGGACAGGGGGACGAACACTGAAGCTTTCTTT.

This clonotype occurred many times. The CDR3 sequence: CASTPATGELFF. CDR3 coding DNA: TGTGCCAGCACCCCTGCCACCGGGGAGCTGTTTTTT. The V call is TRBV6-1, the J call TRBJ2-2; D is unclear. V lost 7 bases to trimming and J lost 4 bases, with 7 bases between them. The CDR3 is 12 residues long. CDR1 is MNHNS and CDR2 is SASEGT in the germline V gene.

This clonotype was seen many times. This chain connects TRBV6-5 to TRBJ1-5, with D perhaps matching TRBD1 (6 bases). Trimming shortened V by 7 bases and J by 4 bases, and 14 bases separated the two germline ends. The CDR3 length is 14 residues. The germline gives CDR1 MNHEY, CDR2 SVGAGI. This CDR3 reads CASTGALGNQPQHF. The CDR3 DNA is TGTGCCAGCACAGGGGCCCTAGGGAATCAGCCCCAGCATTTT.

The chain couples TRBV2 to TRBJ2-2; D may correspond to TRBD1 or TRBD2 (6 bases each). The V gene's germline CDR1 is SNHLY and CDR2 FYNNEI. V was shortened by 7 bases and J by 3 bases, with 9 bases between the two germline ends. The CDR3 is 13 amino acids. The CDR3 loop reads CASKGEDTGELFF. DNA of the CDR3: TGTGCCAGCAAGGGGGAGGACACCGGGGAGCTGTTTTTT. Full variable domain (rest looked up from reference TRBV2 and TRBJ2-2): EPEVTQTPSHQVTQMGQEVILRCVPISNHLYFYWYRQILGQKVEFLVSFYNNEISEKSEIFDDQFSVERPDGSNFTLKIRSTKLEDSAMYFCASKGEDTGELFFGEGSRLTVL.

The rearrangement uses TRBV7-8 and TRBJ2-1, with 13 bases aligning to TRBD2. Germline V CDR1 and CDR2: SGHVS, FQNEAQ. Germline trimming cut 5 bases from V and 8 bases from J; bases unmatched to any gene: 6. The CDR3 is 15 residues long. The CDR3 coding sequence is TGTGCCAGCAGCACAGGGACTAGCGGGACGGATGAGCAGTTCTTC. Translated, it gives CASSTGTSGTDEQFF.

This clonotype was recorded many times. The genes are TRBV20-1 and TRBJ2-7, with D unresolved. V was cut by 2 bases and J by 6 bases, with 5 bases left in between. Germline lookup yields CDR1 DFQATT and CDR2 SNEGSKA (reference sequence). CDR3 length: 10 residues. CDR3 nucleotide sequence: TGCAGTGCTAGATCGGGCGAGCAGTACTTC. This gives the protein CSARSGEQYF.

The V call is TRBV28, the J call TRBJ1-1; a possible D gene is TRBD1 (6 bases). The CDR3 loop spans 14 amino acids. Deletions cut 6 bases from V and 0 bases from J, with 11 bases between. Germline lookup yields CDR1 MDHEN and CDR2 SYDVKM. The chain's CDR3 is CASSIQGLNTEAFF. In DNA form, the CDR3 reads TGTGCCAGCAGCATACAGGGACTGAACACTGAAGCTTTCTTT.

Ten or more counts support this clonotype. The chain links TRBV6-5 to TRBJ1-1, with a weak D call TRBD1 (5 bases). The CDR3 totals 13 residues. V gave up 6 bases and J gave up 3 bases, with 11 bases separating them. Germline lookup yields CDR1 MNHEY and CDR2 SVGAGI. The CDR3 DNA reads TGTGCCAGCAGGAGGGGTTTAGACACTGAAGCTTTCTTT. Protein product: CASRRGLDTEAFF.

The table lists this clonotype with a few counts. The gene calls are TRBV5-1 and TRBJ2-6; D is uncertain. Germline V gives CDR1 SGHRS, CDR2 YFSETQ. The CDR3 extends over 17 amino acids. Trimming pared 0 bases from V and 0 bases from J, leaving 10 bases between. The CDR3 region is CASSLVTENSGANVLTF. In DNA, the CDR3 is TGCGCCAGCAGCTTGGTAACGGAAAACTCTGGGGCCAACGTCCTGACTTTC.

There are many counts of this clonotype. This chain joins TRBV28 and TRBJ1-2, with TRBD1 matching 7 bases. Looked up from germline, CDR1 is MDHEN and CDR2 is SYDVKM. With 5 bases clipped from V and 5 bases from J, the junction kept 11 bases outside the gene matches. The CDR3 length is 15 residues. The CDR3 region has the DNA TGTGCCAGCAGTGACGGTCAGGGGGGACGTTATGGCTACACCTTC. This sequence encodes CASSDGQGGRYGYTF.

This clonotype was seen ten or more times. J is TRBJ1-2 and V is TRBV6-2 or TRBV6-3, with D possibly TRBD1 on 5 matching bases. This CDR3 is built from 13 residues. Trimming removed 8 bases from V and 4 bases from J, with 14 bases in between. Per the germline V gene, CDR1 is MNHEY and CDR2 is SVGEGT. The CDR3: CASAAEGFYGYTF. The CDR3 DNA reads TGTGCCAGCGCGGCGGAGGGGTTCTATGGCTACACCTTC.

Only a few counts were recorded for this clonotype. This chain links TRBV27 with TRBJ2-7; either TRBD1 or TRBD2 may supply D (6 bases each). The CDR3 covers 12 residues. Germline-derived CDR1 and CDR2 are MNHEY and SMNVEV (reference sequence). The CDR3 sequence: CVSRGAGYEQYF. The DNA for the CDR3 is TGTGTCTCAAGGGGGGCAGGCTACGAGCAGTACTTC.

V gene TRBV27 combines with J gene TRBJ2-5; 9 nucleotides match TRBD2. CDR3 size: 17 residues. Germline loops: CDR1 MNHEY, CDR2 SMNVEV (reference sequence). V shed 2 bases, J shed 5 bases, and the junction held 12 bases outside the gene matches. The CDR3 here is CASSLGRPSGITETQYF. DNA of the CDR3: TGTGCCAGCAGTTTAGGTCGTCCTAGCGGGATTACTGAGACCCAGTACTTC.

This clonotype was counted ten times or more. The chain carries TRBV12-5 and TRBJ2-2; a possible D gene is TRBD1 (5 bases). Germline-derived CDR1 and CDR2 are LGHNT and FRNRAP. Trimming took off 7 bases at V and 3 bases at J, with 15 bases between the two ends. The CDR3 consists of 15 residues. The CDR3 sequence is CASANPAGYTGELFF. The DNA of the CDR3 is TGTGCTAGTGCCAACCCGGCAGGGTACACCGGGGAGCTGTTTTTT.

This clonotype occurred many times. The rearrangement links TRBV20-1 to TRBJ1-1; TRBD1 agrees at 7 bases. In germline, CDR1 is DFQATT, CDR2 SNEGSKA (reference sequence). The CDR3 has 14 residues. CDR3 in amino acids: CRLKQGGGNTEAFF. In nucleotides, the CDR3 is TGCAGACTTAAGCAGGGGGGCGGGAACACTGAAGCTTTCTTT.

The table lists this clonotype with a few counts. The chain joins TRBV6-5 to TRBJ2-7; no firm D call. The V gene's germline CDR1 is MNHEY and CDR2 SVGAGI. The length of the CDR3 is 13 residues. The germline V and J ends were trimmed by 4 bases and 3 bases, with 10 bases remaining between them. CDR3 in amino acids: CASSSFWDYEQYF. The CDR3 nucleotides read TGTGCCAGCAGTTCCTTCTGGGACTACGAGCAGTACTTC.

This clonotype showed up just a few times. J is TRBJ1-3 and V is TRBV7-2; possibly TRBD1 for D (5 bases). Germline V gives CDR1 SGHTA, CDR2 FQGNSA. The CDR3 contains 15 residues. V lost 2 bases and J lost 8, with 16 bases in between. CDR3 region: CASSLLSTLGDTIYF. The CDR3 DNA follows: TGTGCCAGCAGCTTATTGTCGACCTTAGGGGACACCATATATTTT.

This clonotype was picked up a small number of times. The rearrangement uses TRBV18 and TRBJ2-2, with TRBD1 matching over 7 bases. This CDR3 has 16 amino acids. V gave up 3 bases and J gave up 3 bases; unmatched junction bases: 7. The germline CDR1 and CDR2 sequences are KGHSH and LQKENI. The CDR3 protein is CASSPPTGLDTGELFF. The CDR3 DNA sequence: TGTGCCAGCTCACCGCCGACAGGGTTAGACACCGGGGAGCTGTTTTTT.

The chain has TRBV6-2 or TRBV6-3 and TRBJ2-7, with 9 nucleotides matching TRBD1. This CDR3 comprises 16 residues. CDR1 is MNHEY, CDR2 SVGEGT, per germline. V was pared by 4 bases and J by 2 bases, with 9 bases of the junction left unmatched. In nucleotides, the CDR3 is TGTGCCAGCAGTTTTGACCGGGACAGGGAACCCTACGAGCAGTACTTC. Its translation is CASSFDRDREPYEQYF.

This clonotype was seen at least ten times. The genes are TRBV27 and TRBJ2-7; tentative D call: TRBD2 (6 bases). The CDR3 covers 14 residues. Deletions cut 5 bases from V and 6 bases from J, with 17 bases between. Germline V CDR1 and CDR2: MNHEY, SMNVEV (reference sequence). CDR3 sequence: CASSPQEGPPEQYF. The CDR3 DNA sequence: TGTGCCAGCAGTCCCCAGGAGGGGCCCCCCGAGCAGTACTTC.

At least ten counts were recorded for this clonotype. The chain employs TRBV20-1 and TRBJ2-7; 11 bases fit TRBD2. The ends lost 8 bases at V and 7 bases at J; junction bases unmatched: 13. The CDR3 is 14 amino acids. Germline V gene lookup returns CDR1 DFQATT and CDR2 SNEGSKA (reference sequence). This CDR3 reads CSTTQTSGEGEQYF. The CDR3 DNA sequence: TGCAGTACCACTCAGACTAGCGGGGAGGGGGAGCAGTACTTC.

This clonotype has a count of ten or more. DNA of the CDR3: TGTGCCAGCAGTCCCGGACTAAATGGGTTGTTTTTT. Its protein product is CASSPGLNGLFF. The rearrangement links TRBV12-3 or TRBV12-4 to TRBJ2-2; D might be TRBD2 (6 bases). The V gene lost 5 bases and the J gene lost 15 bases, with 16 bases spanning the gap. The CDR3 runs to 12 residues.